The 10 T cell receptor beta chains reported below all come from one sample, sequenced in a study of blood T cell repertoires in COVID-19. Using immunoSEQ multiplex PCR, the repertoire was profiled, and TCRdb retains in-frame clones only, with some absent. The sample yields 250,000 to 350,000 clones, approximately 86% seen once. Input material: peripheral blood. The receptors stem from a man younger than 35 with active or convalescent COVID-19.

The chain carries TRBV11-2 and TRBJ2-1; D possibly corresponds to TRBD1 (5 bases). There are 13 residues in the CDR3. CDR1 SGHAT and CDR2 FQNNGV come from the germline V gene. Trimming took 0 bases from V and 7 from J, leaving 7 bases between them. The CDR3 sequence is CASSLDAGNEQFF. The CDR3, as DNA: TGTGCCAGCAGCTTAGACGCAGGGAATGAGCAGTTCTTC.

The chain is built from TRBV5-1 and TRBJ2-3, with D tentatively TRBD1 (7 bases). The ends were cut back, 4 bases at V and 1 base at J, with 13 bases in the middle. Germline lookup yields CDR1 SGHRS and CDR2 YFSETQ. The CDR3 is made up of 15 amino acids. CDR3 sequence: CASSTWRGRTDTQYF. CDR3 DNA sequence: TGCGCCAGCAGCACCTGGAGGGGGCGCACAGATACGCAGTATTTT.

This chain joins TRBV5-1 and TRBJ2-1; TRBD1 matches at 7 bases. Trimming cost V 0 bases and J 4 bases; bases outside gene matches: 4. The CDR3 runs to 15 residues. The germline V gene encodes CDR1 SGHRS and CDR2 YFSETQ. The CDR3, as DNA: TGCGCCAGCAGCTTGGAGGGGGCGGTTTACAATGAGCAGTTCTTC. The encoded protein is CASSLEGAVYNEQFF.

The chain recombines TRBV4-1 with TRBJ1-5, with unresolved D. Trimming removed 0 bases from V and 5 bases from J, with 8 bases in between. The V gene's germline CDR1 is MGHRA and CDR2 YSYEKL. The CDR3 loop spans 14 amino acids. CDR3 sequence: CASSQESVDQPQHF. The CDR3 DNA follows: TGCGCCAGCAGCCAAGAGAGCGTCGATCAGCCCCAGCATTTT.

This sequence joins TRBV7-2 and TRBJ2-7, with D perhaps TRBD2 (5 bases). V was shortened by 5 bases and J by 6 bases, with 14 bases between the two germline ends. This CDR3 region has 13 residues. The germline V gene has CDR1 SGHTA and CDR2 FQGNSA. The CDR3: CASSVNKAGEQYF. The CDR3 DNA is TGTGCCAGCAGCGTAAACAAGGCGGGCGAGCAGTACTTC.

This clone was recorded only once. The V gene is TRBV9, the J gene TRBJ1-5; perhaps TRBD1 as D (5 bases). The CDR3 is 15 amino acids. Germline assignment: CDR1 SGDLS and CDR2 YYNGEE. V dropped 4 bases and J dropped 0 bases, with 11 bases sitting between them. The CDR3 nucleotides are TGTGCCAGCAGCCAAGACGGACATAGCAATCAGCCCCAGCATTTT. Protein sequence: CASSQDGHSNQPQHF.

The chain uses TRBV29-1 and TRBJ2-1, with TRBD2 matching 11 bases. With 2 bases clipped from V and 3 bases from J, the junction kept 6 bases outside the gene matches. The CDR3 is made up of 16 amino acids. The germline gives CDR1 SQVTM, CDR2 ANQGSEA. The CDR3 region has the DNA TGCAGCGTTGAAACGGCTAGCGGGGGGAACTACAATGAGCAGTTCTTC. Encoded protein: CSVETASGGNYNEQFF.

This clone was seen once. The gene calls are TRBV29-1 and TRBJ1-2, with a possible D match to TRBD1 (5 bases). V was trimmed by 4 bases and J by 0 bases, leaving 9 bases between them. CDR3 length: 13 amino acids. From germline, CDR1 is SQVTM and CDR2 ANQGSEA. The CDR3 coding sequence is TGCAGCGTTGTTGACAGTTCTAACTATGGCTACACCTTC. Encoded protein: CSVVDSSNYGYTF.

The rearrangement joins TRBV7-3 to TRBJ2-1; weak D call: TRBD1 (6 bases). The germline V gene encodes CDR1 SGHTA and CDR2 FQGTGA. The CDR3 is 13 residues long. V lost 3 bases to trimming and J lost 8 bases, with 11 bases between them. CDR3 region: CASSFDRLDEQFF. CDR3 sequence (DNA): TGTGCCAGCAGCTTCGACAGGCTGGATGAGCAGTTCTTC.

This clone occurred once. The chain combines TRBV29-1 with TRBJ2-1, with D possibly matching TRBD2 (6 bases). The CDR3 contains 16 residues. V was trimmed by 0 bases and J by 4 bases, leaving 16 bases between them. The germline V gene encodes CDR1 SQVTM and CDR2 ANQGSEA. The CDR3 DNA reads as TGCAGCGTTGAAGATATGAGAATAGCGGCGTACAATGAGCAGTTCTTC. Protein: CSVEDMRIAAYNEQFF.